This passage covers 17 T cell receptor beta chains from one sample sequenced in a study of a mutant IDH1 vaccine in newly diagnosed glioma. Time point defined: week 11, during vaccination. The vaccine gave 300 ug of a 20-mer mutant IDH1 peptide subcutaneously per dose. These receptors have no known antigen. This table comes from immunoSEQ multiplex PCR, and its TCRdb copy is limited to in-frame clones, with some not included. There are around 130,000 clones in the sample; around 80% occur only once, and 5.5% lies in the top ten. This material consisted of PBMCs, taken from a glioma patient whose treatment included an IDH1 peptide vaccine. The receptor source for this set is a man aged 40-55 years with glioma.

The chain recombines TRBV30 with TRBJ1-4; D is perhaps TRBD1 (5 bases). This CDR3 region has 16 residues. CDR1 and CDR2 from the germline V gene are GTSNPN and SVGIG (reference sequence). The V end lost 2 bases, the J end lost 4 bases, and 17 bases lay between the germline ends. The CDR3 reads CAWSPWGKSYNEKLFF. The CDR3 nucleotides are TGTGCCTGGAGTCCCTGGGGGAAGTCGTATAATGAAAAACTGTTTTTT.

This chain uses TRBV11-3 with TRBJ2-7; no clear D gene. The CDR3 covers 13 residues. With 5 bases removed from V and 5 bases from J, the gap between germline ends came to 13 bases. In germline, CDR1 is SGHNT, CDR2 YENEEA. DNA of the CDR3: TGTGCCAGCAGCCAGTCCGCTGCCCACGAGCAGTACTTC. It translates to CASSQSAAHEQYF.

The rearrangement joins TRBV6-5 to TRBJ1-1; 7 nucleotides align to TRBD1. Germline V gives CDR1 MNHEY, CDR2 SVGAGI. With V trimmed by 5 bases and J by 2 bases, 5 bases remained unmatched. The CDR3 is made up of 14 amino acids. Written as DNA, the CDR3 is TGTGCCAGCAGTACCGGGACAGACAACACTGAAGCTTTCTTT. It codes for CASSTGTDNTEAFF.

The V and J genes are TRBV6-6 and TRBJ2-7; D not resolved. The CDR3 is 12 amino acids. V was shortened by 5 bases and J by 3 bases, with 8 bases between the two germline ends. CDR1 and CDR2 from the germline V gene are MNHNY and SVGAGI (reference sequence). CDR3 nucleotide sequence: TGTGCCAGCAGTCCCCCCGGCTACGAGCAGTACTTC. Translated: CASSPPGYEQYF.

V is TRBV30 and J is TRBJ2-5; 7 nucleotides align to TRBD2. The length of the CDR3 is 14 residues. The J segment lost 2 bases and the V segment lost 0 bases, leaving 3 bases of the junction unmatched. Looked up from germline, CDR1 is GTSNPN and CDR2 is SVGIG (reference sequence). The CDR3 region is CAWSVGLLQETQYF. The CDR3 DNA follows: TGTGCCTGGAGTGTGGGACTATTGCAAGAGACCCAGTACTTC. Combining the CDR3 with reference TRBV30 and TRBJ2-5 gives the whole variable domain SQTIHQWPATLVQPVGSPLSLECTVEGTSNPNLYWYRQAAGRGLQLLFYSVGIGQISSEVPQNLSASRPQDRQFILSSKKLLLSDSGFYLCAWSVGLLQETQYFGPGTRLLVL.

This chain joins TRBV19 and TRBJ2-1, with D possibly matching TRBD2 (6 bases). The germline gives CDR1 LNHDA, CDR2 SQIVND (reference sequence). The CDR3 extends over 17 amino acids. The V end lost 2 bases, the J end lost 6 bases, and 20 bases lay between the germline ends. The CDR3 DNA sequence: TGTGCCAGTAGTATAACCCCCCTAGCGCATGGGACCAATGAGCAGTTCTTC. It is translated as CASSITPLAHGTNEQFF.

The chain carries TRBV27 and TRBJ2-2, with no clear D. The germline V and J ends were trimmed by 3 bases and 6 bases, with 5 bases remaining between them. CDR3 length: 12 amino acids. CDR1 is MNHEY, CDR2 SMNVEV, per germline (reference sequence). The CDR3 coding sequence is TGTGCCAGCAGTTTTTGGCCCGGGGAGCTGTTTTTT. Protein product: CASSFWPGELFF.

This chain uses TRBV6-5 with TRBJ2-5, with a possible D match to TRBD1 (5 bases). Germline assignment: CDR1 MNHEY and CDR2 SVGAGI. This CDR3 comprises 16 residues. The V gene lost 0 bases and the J gene lost 2 bases, with 13 bases spanning the gap. CDR3: CASSYSPFRQQETQYF. The DNA for the CDR3 is TGTGCCAGCAGTTACTCACCCTTTAGACAGCAAGAGACCCAGTACTTC.

This chain connects TRBV5-4 to TRBJ2-3; 9 bases align to TRBD2. The germline CDR1 and CDR2 sequences are SGHNT and YYREEE (reference sequence). V was pared by 2 bases and J by 2 bases, with 3 bases of the junction left unmatched. This CDR3 region has 15 residues. CDR3 sequence reads: CASSFSGGSTDTQYF. In DNA, the CDR3 is TGTGCCAGCAGCTTTAGCGGGGGATCCACAGATACGCAGTATTTT.

This chain uses TRBV7-2 with TRBJ1-2; D call uncertain. Germline CDR1 reads SGHTA; CDR2 reads FQGNSA. Between the trimmed V and J ends, which lost 6 bases and 5 bases, there was a span of 16 bases. This CDR3 region has 14 residues. The CDR3 sequence is CASRYQTDLYGYTF. The CDR3 DNA reads as TGTGCCAGCAGATACCAAACAGATCTTTATGGCTACACCTTC.

This chain connects TRBV19 to TRBJ1-1; TRBD1 agrees at 9 bases. V lost 6 bases to trimming and J lost 11 bases; unmatched junction nucleotides: 7. Germline V CDR1 and CDR2: LNHDA, SQIVND (reference sequence). The CDR3 covers 12 residues. CDR3 region: CASRWTGDRAFF. The CDR3 DNA is TGTGCCAGTAGATGGACAGGGGATAGGGCTTTCTTT.

This clone appeared a few times. This sequence joins TRBV14 and TRBJ1-1; 8 nucleotides match TRBD1. The CDR3 totals 16 residues. J lost 5 bases, V lost 0 bases, and 8 bases had no gene match. Germline values: CDR1 SGHDN, CDR2 FVKESK. CDR3 bases: TGTGCCAGCAGCCAAGACACGAGACAGGGGTTGACTGAAGCTTTCTTT. Amino acid sequence: CASSQDTRQGLTEAFF.

The genes are TRBV7-6 and TRBJ2-7; D unclear. CDR1 is SGHVS, CDR2 FNYEAQ, per germline. V was trimmed by 0 bases and J by 4 bases, leaving 10 bases between them. The CDR3 runs to 14 residues. Here the CDR3 DNA reads TGTGCCAGCAGCTTAGCACGGGTGGGGTACGAGCAGTACTTC. Translating it yields CASSLARVGYEQYF.

The chain joins TRBV5-6 to TRBJ2-7; D unresolved. CDR3 length: 14 residues. Germline CDR1 is SGHDT and CDR2 is YYEEEE. Between the trimmed V and J ends, which lost 2 bases and 2 bases, there was a span of 11 bases. The CDR3 sequence: CASSLRLATYEQYF. CDR3 coding DNA: TGTGCCAGCAGCTTACGACTTGCCACCTACGAGCAGTACTTC. Full variable domain (rest looked up from reference TRBV5-6 and TRBJ2-7): DAGVTQSPTHLIKTRGQQVTLRCSPKSGHDTVSWYQQALGQGPQFIFQYYEEEERQRGNFPDRFSGHQFPNYSSELNVNALLLGDSALYLCASSLRLATYEQYFGPGTRLTVT.

The J gene is TRBJ1-4, the V gene TRBV19; unclear D gene. V lost 5 bases and J lost 8, with 12 bases in between. This CDR3 is 13 amino acids long. The germline gives CDR1 LNHDA, CDR2 SQIVND (reference sequence). This CDR3 reads CASSPTPIEKLFF. The CDR3 bases are TGTGCCAGTAGTCCAACGCCCATCGAAAAACTGTTTTTT.

In its sample, this clone was seen a few times. V is TRBV6-4 and J is TRBJ1-5; D is undetermined. The CDR3 runs 14 residues. Germline-derived CDR1 and CDR2 are MRHNA and SNTAGT. The V and J ends lost 6 bases and 2 bases respectively, with 11 bases between them. This chain's CDR3 is CASSPWAGNQPQHF. CDR3 DNA: TGTGCCAGCAGCCCATGGGCGGGCAATCAGCCCCAGCATTTT.

This chain uses TRBV7-3 with TRBJ1-1; D unclear. Germline V gene lookup returns CDR1 SGHTA and CDR2 FQGTGA. CDR3 length: 13 residues. V was clipped by 4 bases and J by 1 base, with 7 bases between them. CDR3 region: CASSSYRNTEAFF. In DNA form, the CDR3 reads TGTGCCAGCAGCTCGTACAGGAACACTGAAGCTTTCTTT.